Listed below are T cell receptor beta chains from one sample, sequenced in a study of T-cell reconstitution after alpha-beta-depleted transplantation in children. Each CDR3 protein is one row after TCRdb ran MiXCR on the PCR reads. The data show some 200,000 distinct CDR3 sequences, 9.7% seen once. The specimen comprised PBMCs from the stem cell graft donor, sampled from the stem cell graft. These receptors came from a human donor who donated a stem cell graft to a child with SCID. Each CDR3 is given with its conserved first and last residue. Fields, in order: D gene, CDR3 length, V gene, clone size, J gene, CDR3 DNA, CDR3 protein. D genes are given only for firm matches. Clone size is stated in some rows and not others, as once, few, many or a class when expanded.

>NA|14|TRBV6-8|many|TRBJ2-7
TGTGCCAGTCCGCGGGGACGGCGCTCCTACGAGCAGTACTTC
CASPRGRRSYEQYF
>NA|13|TRBV7-2|NA|TRBJ1-2
TGTGCCAGCAGCCCCGAATCCCTGTATGGCTACACCTTC
CASSPESLYGYTF
>NA|13|TRBV9|many|TRBJ1-1
TGTGCCAGCAGTGTAGGGGCCGGAACTGAAGCTTTCTTT
CASSVGAGTEAFF
>NA|14|TRBV6-5|many|TRBJ1-4
TGTGCCAGCAGGGCTTACGGGAGTATGGAAAAACTGTTTTTT
CASRAYGSMEKLFF
>NA|14|TRBV5-1|many|TRBJ2-4
TGCGCCAGCAGCCCCGGGGATCTGGGTAACATTCAGTACTTC
CASSPGDLGNIQYF
>NA|14|TRBV7-9|many|TRBJ2-7
TGTGCCAGCAGCTCGCAGGGGGGGTTGTACGAGCAGTACTTC
CASSSQGGLYEQYF
>TRBD1|12|TRBV29-1|medium-sized|TRBJ1-1
TGCAGCGGCATGACAGGGAATACTGAAGCTTTCTTT
CSGMTGNTEAFF
>NA|15|TRBV20-1|few|TRBJ1-1
TGCAGTGCTAGAAGGAAGCCGGGGGCGGGTGTTGAAGCTTTCTTT
CSARRKPGAGVEAFF
>NA|15|TRBV6-5|many|TRBJ2-7
TGTGCCAGCAGTTACGTCGACGGGGGGCTCTACGAGCAGTACTTC
CASSYVDGGLYEQYF
>NA|16|TRBV4-1|many|TRBJ2-7
TGCGCCAGCAGCCTCCTGAGGACAGTGAACTCCTACGAGCAGTACTTC
CASSLLRTVNSYEQYF
>NA|14|TRBV5-5|many|TRBJ1-5
TGTGCCAGCAGCTTGGTCGGCGGGGGTCAGCCCCAGCATTTT
CASSLVGGGQPQHF
>NA|16|TRBV4-2|many|TRBJ1-3
TGTGCCAGCAGCCCTCTCCGGGGGGACGCTGGAAACACCATATATTTT
CASSPLRGDAGNTIYF
>TRBD1|14|TRBV10-3|NA|TRBJ2-1
TGTGCCATCAGTGGGCAGGGGGAAGGGGATGAGCAGTTCTTC
CAISGQGEGDEQFF
>NA|16|TRBV24-1|many|TRBJ2-2
TGTGCCACCAGTGACCTGGGGGCCCCCGACACCGGGGAGCTGTTTTTT
CATSDLGAPDTGELFF
>TRBD2|12|TRBV28|many|TRBJ2-2
TGTGCCAATGGACTAGCCACCGGGGAGCTGTTTTTT
CANGLATGELFF
>NA|13|TRBV29-1|many|TRBJ1-1
TGCAGCGTTTTCTTTTCTCAGGGGCGCGGAGCTTTCTTT
CSVFFSQGRGAFF
>TRBD1|12|TRBV10-3|many|TRBJ2-1
TGTGCCATCAGGACAGGGGGCACTGAGCAGTTCTTC
CAIRTGGTEQFF
>NA|12|TRBV9|NA|TRBJ2-7
TGTGCCAGCAGCGTGTCCGGACCCGAGCAGTACTTC
CASSVSGPEQYF
>NA|14|TRBV20-1|many|TRBJ1-1
TGCAGTGCTAAGATTATCGGGTGGGACACTGAAGCTTTCTTT
CSAKIIGWDTEAFF
>NA|11|TRBV12-3/TRBV12-4|many|TRBJ1-4
TGTGCCAGCAGTCCAGGTGTGAGACTGTTTTTT
CASSPGVRLFF
>NA|14|TRBV12-3/TRBV12-4|many|TRBJ1-4
TGTGCCAGCACCTCGGGCCGGAATAATGAAAAACTGTTTTTT
CASTSGRNNEKLFF
>NA|14|TRBV5-5|NA|TRBJ1-1
TGTGCCAGCAGCTTGGTTCCCGTAGGGACTGAAGCTTTCTTT
CASSLVPVGTEAFF
>TRBD2|16|TRBV7-2|many|TRBJ2-3
TGTGCCAGCAGCACTAATGGAGCGGGAGTCACAGATACGCAGTATTTT
CASSTNGAGVTDTQYF
>NA|13|TRBV7-2|many|TRBJ2-1
TGTGCCAGCAGCTTAGGGGGGGTACGTCAGCAGTTCTTC
CASSLGGVRQQFF
>NA|16|TRBV20-1|many|TRBJ1-5
TGCAGTGCTAGAGGTCTGGGCAGGGAGAGCAATCAGCCCCAGCATTTT
CSARGLGRESNQPQHF
>TRBD2|15|TRBV10-3|many|TRBJ2-7
TGTGCCATCAGTGGGTGGGGGGGGACCAACTACGAGCAGTACTTC
CAISGWGGTNYEQYF
>TRBD1|17|TRBV5-1|many|TRBJ1-1
TGCGCCAGCAGCTTAAGACGACAGGGGGCAATGAACACTGAAGCTTTCTTT
CASSLRRQGAMNTEAFF
>NA|13|TRBV20-1|many|TRBJ1-5
TGCAGTGCCCTCGGACGGGACAATCAGCCCCAGCATTTT
CSALGRDNQPQHF
>TRBD2|15|TRBV5-6|many|TRBJ2-1
TGTGCCAGCAGCTGGGGGGGGTCCCTCTGGAATGAGCAGTTCTTC
CASSWGGSLWNEQFF
>NA|16|TRBV12-3/TRBV12-4|many|TRBJ2-5
TGTGCCAGCAGTTTAGCGTTGGCCACGCGGGGAGAGACCCAGTACTTC
CASSLALATRGETQYF
>TRBD2|17|TRBV7-9|NA|TRBJ2-5
TGTGCCAGCAGCTCCATTATCCCACCTAGCGGGGCAGAGACCCAGTACTTC
CASSSIIPPSGAETQYF
>NA|16|TRBV7-2|NA|TRBJ1-2
TGTGCCAGCAGCCATTACAGGGAAGCTTCCGCTAATGGCTACACCTTC
CASSHYREASANGYTF
>TRBD1|14|TRBV5-6|many|TRBJ1-1
TGTGCCAGCAGCTGGACAGGGCTGAACACTGAAGCTTTCTTT
CASSWTGLNTEAFF
>NA|15|TRBV5-1|many|TRBJ2-1
TGCGCCAGCAGCCTAGAGGCGGTGGGATACAATGAGCAGTTCTTC
CASSLEAVGYNEQFF
>NA|15|TRBV25-1|many|TRBJ1-2
TGTGCCAGCAGTGAAGTTGGTAGGGGCGCGGGAGGCTACACCTTC
CASSEVGRGAGGYTF
>TRBD1|15|TRBV5-5|many|TRBJ2-3
TGTGCCAGCAGCGCCCGTGGACAGGGGACAGATACGCAGTATTTT
CASSARGQGTDTQYF
>NA|16|TRBV5-6|many|TRBJ1-4
TGTGCCAGCAGCTTGGTCGGGCACGGCCTTTTGGAAAAACTGTTTTTT
CASSLVGHGLLEKLFF
>TRBD2|15|TRBV3-1|many|TRBJ2-3
TGTGCCAGCAGCCTAGCGGGGGCCAGCACAGATACGCAGTATTTT
CASSLAGASTDTQYF
>NA|14|TRBV2|many|TRBJ2-7
TGTGCCAGCAGCCCAGAGGGTGCGCCTACGGGGCAGTACTTC
CASSPEGAPTGQYF
>NA|13|TRBV5-1|few|TRBJ1-1
TGCGCCAGCGGCCTCGGGGTGAACACTGAAGCTTTCTTT
CASGLGVNTEAFF
>NA|15|TRBV2|NA|TRBJ2-1
TGTGCCAGCAGTGACGCGTGGAGTTCCTACAATGAGCAGTTCTTC
CASSDAWSSYNEQFF
>NA|15|TRBV7-3|many|TRBJ2-3
TGTGCCAGCAGCTTACGAGGGGAGAGGATTGATACGCAGTATTTT
CASSLRGERIDTQYF
>TRBD1|15|TRBV6-5|many|TRBJ2-7
TGTGCCAGCAGTTACTCTGACAGGGGTATCTACGAGCAGTACTTC
CASSYSDRGIYEQYF
>NA|15|TRBV7-9|many|TRBJ2-1
TGTGCCAGCAGCCAGATGAGAGGAGGTAGCAATGAGCAGTTCTTC
CASSQMRGGSNEQFF
>NA|12|TRBV7-2|few|TRBJ2-1
TGTGCCAGCAGCTTATGGGGAAATGAGCAGTTCTTC
CASSLWGNEQFF